The 28 T cell receptor beta chains listed next were all sequenced from one sample in a study of blood T cells in healthy people across ages. A second about 7 to 11 cycle PCR used barcoded and J-beta primers. TCRdb redid the calling of the 5' RACE reads with MiXCR, one entry per CDR3 protein. The sample lists around 900,000 distinct CDR3 sequences, more than 25% occurring once. Source material: blood. Receptors were obtained from a woman older than 75 in good health.

This clonotype has a count of ten or more. The gene calls are TRBV4-2 and TRBJ1-5; D might be TRBD1 (5 bases). The germline V and J ends were trimmed by 3 bases and 3 bases, with 18 bases remaining between them. CDR1 and CDR2 (germline): LGHNA, YNFKEQ. The CDR3 consists of 17 residues. This chain's CDR3 is CASSHEGKGPHNQPQHF. The CDR3 coding sequence is TGTGCCAGCAGCCACGAGGGCAAGGGACCACACAATCAGCCCCAGCATTTT.

The chain has TRBV6-2 or TRBV6-3 and TRBJ1-1; 8 bases fit TRBD1. The germline V gene encodes CDR1 MNHEY and CDR2 SVGEGT. The CDR3 contains 14 residues. J gave up 4 bases and V 6 bases, and 7 bases lay outside the gene matches. The CDR3 DNA follows: TGTGCCAGCAGCCAAATTACAGGGGGCACTGAAGCTTTCTTT. Translation gives CASSQITGGTEAFF.

Turning to this clonotype: A much more abundant neighbour one base away suggests this may be a read error. V and J are TRBV20-1 and TRBJ1-5, with unresolved D. Trimming shortened V by 0 bases and J by 10 bases, and 19 bases separated the two germline ends. The germline V gene encodes CDR1 DFQATT and CDR2 SNEGSKA (reference sequence). This CDR3 has 15 residues. CDR3 sequence: CSARDLVAGQSPQHF. CDR3 bases: TGCAGTGCTAGAGATTTGGTGGCCGGGCAATCACCCCAGCATTTT.

In regard to this clonotype: This may come from a read error, since a much larger clone is one base off. The V and J genes are TRBV6-1 and TRBJ2-5; no definite D call. Trimming pared 0 bases from V and 7 bases from J, leaving 6 bases between. This CDR3 comprises 12 residues. The germline gives CDR1 MNHNS, CDR2 SASEGT. CDR3 in amino acids: CASSEARGTQYF. CDR3 in DNA: TGTGCCAGCAGTGAAGCGAGAGGGACCCAGTACTTC.

As concerns this clonotype: A read error may be the cause here, since a much bigger clone is one base away. This rearrangement joins TRBV7-2 to TRBJ2-3, with TRBD1 identical over 10 bases. The CDR3 consists of 15 residues. Per the germline V gene, CDR1 is SGHTA and CDR2 is FQGNSA. The CDR3 sequence: CAGRKPGQGTDTQYF. CDR3 bases: TGTGCCGGCAGAAAGCCGGGACAGGGGACAGATACGCAGTATTTT.

Ten or more counts support this clonotype. This rearrangement joins TRBV7-2 to TRBJ1-2; no definite D call. Germline V lookup: CDR1 SGHTA, CDR2 FQGNSA. Deletions cut 2 bases from V and 4 bases from J, with 5 bases between. This CDR3 has 12 amino acids. The CDR3 here is CASSLRFYGYTF. The CDR3 nucleotides are TGTGCCAGCAGCTTACGTTTCTATGGCTACACCTTC.

In this sample, this clonotype turned up many times. The CDR3 loop reads CASSLTTGTEAFF. The CDR3 nucleotides are TGTGCCAGCAGTTTAACGACAGGCACTGAAGCTTTCTTT. This chain links TRBV12-3 or TRBV12-4 with TRBJ1-1; maybe TRBD1 (6 bases). With 2 bases removed from V and 4 bases from J, the gap between germline ends came to 8 bases. The CDR3 has 13 residues.

The chain joins TRBV9 to TRBJ1-5; no clear D gene. CDR1 and CDR2 from the germline V gene are SGDLS and YYNGEE. Trimming stripped 2 bases from V and 0 bases from J, with 6 bases between. The length of the CDR3 is 14 residues. CDR3 amino acids: CASSVGPSNQPQHF. The CDR3 DNA reads TGTGCCAGCAGCGTCGGGCCTAGCAATCAGCCCCAGCATTTT. The entire variable domain, with the rest obtained from reference TRBV9 and TRBJ1-5, is as follows: DSGVTQTPKHLITATGQRVTLRCSPRSGDLSVYWYQQSLDQGLQFLIQYYNGEERAKGNILERFSAQQFPDLHSELNLSSLELGDSALYFCASSVGPSNQPQHFGDGTRLSIL.

The chain links TRBV4-1 to TRBJ1-2; possibly TRBD1 for D (6 bases). This CDR3 contains 15 residues. The germline V gene encodes CDR1 MGHRA and CDR2 YSYEKL. V lost 1 base to trimming and J lost 8 bases, with 17 bases between them. The chain's CDR3 is CASSQGTQGMRGYTF. The CDR3 DNA sequence: TGCGCCAGCAGCCAAGGGACTCAGGGGATGAGAGGCTACACCTTC.

A remark on this clonotype: The junction departs from the called germline gene at one end, perhaps through a read error. V is TRBV18 and J is TRBJ2-1, with 7 bases lining up with TRBD2. The CDR3 runs 15 residues. Germline CDR1 is KGHSH and CDR2 is LQKENI. CDR3 nucleotides: TGTGCCAGCCCACCATTGGGGGGGACCTACAATGAGCAGTTCTTC. Translated: CASPPLGGTYNEQFF.

This clonotype has at least ten counts. This chain joins TRBV20-1 and TRBJ1-2; 8 positions match TRBD1. The junction had 6 bases not matched to a gene; V was cut back by 5 bases and J by 4 bases. This CDR3 is built from 13 residues. The germline V gene has CDR1 DFQATT and CDR2 SNEGSKA (reference sequence). This CDR3 reads CSAHDRGPYGYTF. For the CDR3, the DNA is TGCAGTGCTCACGACAGGGGTCCCTATGGCTACACCTTC.

The CDR3 reads CASSLAQGRGYEQFF. The CDR3 DNA follows: TGTGCCAGCAGTTTAGCGCAGGGTAGAGGCTATGAGCAGTTCTTC. V is TRBV12-3 or TRBV12-4 and J is TRBJ2-1; D perhaps matches TRBD1 (5 bases). CDR3 size: 15 residues. V dropped 0 bases and J dropped 8 bases, with 14 bases sitting between them.

This clonotype was observed at least ten times. The chain recombines TRBV6-2 or TRBV6-3 with TRBJ2-7, with TRBD2 matching over 7 bases. The junction had 9 bases not matched to a gene; V was cut back by 2 bases and J by 2 bases. CDR1 is MNHEY, CDR2 SVGEGT, per germline. CDR3 length: 16 amino acids. CDR3 in amino acids: CASSYPPQRGPYEQYF. The CDR3, as DNA: TGTGCCAGCAGTTACCCACCCCAGCGGGGTCCCTACGAGCAGTACTTC.

This clonotype was observed a few times. Possible read error: a much larger clone is one base away. The chain is built from TRBV7-2 and TRBJ2-1; 15 positions agree with TRBD2. The end of the DNA aligns better with TRBJ2-7, so the J call may be wrong. Germline V CDR1 and CDR2: SGHTA, FQGNSA. This CDR3 comprises 17 residues. The CDR3, as DNA: TGTGCCAGCAGCCGAAAAGGGACTAGCGGGGGGAACAATGAGCAGTACTTC. It codes for CASSRKGTSGGNNEQYF.

This clonotype was seen only a few times. Since a much larger clone is just one base distant, this may be a read error. V usage is TRBV7-6 and J usage is TRBJ2-5; unclear D gene. CDR1 and CDR2 from the germline V gene are SGHVS and FNYEAQ. V dropped 4 bases and J dropped 1 base, with 10 bases sitting between them. This CDR3 region has 14 residues. This chain's CDR3 is CASSCNSLQETQYF. The CDR3 DNA follows: TGTGCCAGCAGCTGCAACAGCCTCCAAGAGACCCAGTACTTC. Together with reference TRBV7-6 and TRBJ2-5, the CDR3 gives the full variable domain: GAGVSQSPRYKVTKRGQDVALRCDPISGHVSLYWYRQALGQGPEFLTYFNYEAQQDKSGLPNDRFSAERPEGSISTLTIQRTEQRDSAMYRCASSCNSLQETQYFGPGTRLLVL.

In this sample, this clonotype turned up many times. The chain joins TRBV7-2 to TRBJ2-1, with 8 bases matching TRBD2. The CDR3 covers 13 residues. The V gene end was trimmed by 2 bases and the J gene end by 6 bases; junction bases not matched to a gene: 0. CDR1 SGHTA and CDR2 FQGNSA come from the germline V gene. The CDR3 spells CASSLRGGNEQFF. CDR3 nucleotides: TGTGCCAGCAGCTTACGGGGGGGCAATGAGCAGTTCTTC.

This clonotype was recorded a few times. This chain links TRBV6-5 with TRBJ1-5, with a weak D call TRBD1 (6 bases). V was cut by 2 bases and J by 1 base, with 18 bases left in between. The CDR3 contains 18 residues. The germline V gene has CDR1 MNHEY and CDR2 SVGAGI. The CDR3 loop is CASSYDLVAGVSNQPQHF. Here the CDR3 DNA reads TGTGCCAGCAGTTACGACCTCGTGGCAGGGGTAAGCAATCAGCCCCAGCATTTT.

The chain joins TRBV12-3 or TRBV12-4 to TRBJ1-2; tentative D call: TRBD1 (6 bases). V was shortened by 7 bases and J by 5 bases, with 14 bases between the two germline ends. The length of the CDR3 is 13 residues. The chain's CDR3 is CASTQGRGYGYTF. CDR3 coding DNA: TGTGCCAGCACCCAGGGGAGGGGGTATGGCTACACCTTC.

The chain links TRBV12-3 or TRBV12-4 to TRBJ1-6, with 10 bases that match TRBD1. CDR3 length: 15 residues. Trimming took 3 bases from V and 6 from J; bases not matched to a gene: 2. Written as DNA, the CDR3 is TGTGCCAGCAGTTTTGGGGACAGGGGTAATTCACCCCTCCACTTT. The encoded protein is CASSFGDRGNSPLHF.

This clonotype was detected only a few times. The chain recombines TRBV2 with TRBJ1-1, with 7 bases identical to TRBD1. From germline, CDR1 is SNHLY and CDR2 FYNNEI. Losses at the gene ends were 5 bases for V and 1 base for J; bases not matched to a gene: 13. CDR3 length equals 17 residues. The DNA of the CDR3 is TGTGCCAGCAGTCCCAGAACCTCGACAGGGCCGAACACTGAAGCTTTCTTT. The encoded protein is CASSPRTSTGPNTEAFF.

This clonotype was counted many times. This rearrangement joins TRBV6-2 or TRBV6-3 to TRBJ2-7; D may be TRBD1 (6 bases). There are 16 residues in the CDR3. The V end was cut by 2 bases, the J end by 2 bases, with 16 bases between. Germline loops: CDR1 MNHEY, CDR2 SVGEGT. As DNA, the CDR3 is TGTGCCAGCAGTTACCAAACCCACAGGGCTGCCTACGAGCAGTACTTC. Encoded protein: CASSYQTHRAAYEQYF.

In its sample, this clonotype was seen many times. The genes are TRBV6-1 and TRBJ2-1, with TRBD1 matching over 10 bases. This CDR3 spans 15 amino acids. The junction had 7 bases not matched to a gene; V was cut back by 2 bases and J by 9 bases. The germline gives CDR1 MNHNS, CDR2 SASEGT. The CDR3 DNA reads as TGTGCCAGCAGTGAAAGGGGACAGGGGCGACGTGAGCAGTTCTTC. Translation: CASSERGQGRREQFF.

This clonotype appeared many times. This rearrangement joins TRBV6-5 to TRBJ1-2, with D perhaps TRBD1 (6 bases). The CDR3 extends over 12 amino acids. Germline V lookup: CDR1 MNHEY, CDR2 SVGAGI. Trimming removed 4 bases from V and 7 bases from J, with 10 bases in between. CDR3 sequence reads: CASSSQGRGYTF. CDR3 DNA: TGTGCCAGCAGTTCACAGGGACGTGGCTACACCTTC.

A single count supports this clonotype. A much larger clonotype is one base distant, so this may be a read error. The chain combines TRBV27 with TRBJ2-5; the D is unclear. The assigned J gene may be wrong: the sequence end matches TRBJ2-7 better. The CDR3 has 14 amino acids. Germline assignment: CDR1 MNHEY and CDR2 SMNVEV (reference sequence). The CDR3 coding sequence is TGTGCCAGCAGTTTCTCCCTGAGCTCCCACGAGCAGTACTTC. Residues: CASSFSLSSHEQYF.

This clonotype was counted ten times or more. V and J are TRBV7-2 and TRBJ2-1; TRBD1 matches 7 bases. The CDR3 contains 16 residues. Trimming removed 1 base from V and 6 bases from J; junction bases left unmatched: 9. From germline, CDR1 is SGHTA and CDR2 FQGNSA. The DNA of the CDR3 is TGTGCCAGCAGCTTAGGAAGAGGGGGCCAGGGCAATGAGCAGTTCTTC. Translated: CASSLGRGGQGNEQFF. Full variable domain (outside the CDR3, taken from reference TRBV7-2 and TRBJ2-1): GAGVSQSPSNKVTEKGKDVELRCDPISGHTALYWYRQSLGQGLEFLIYFQGNSAPDKSGLPSDRFSAERTGGSVSTLTIQRTQQEDSAVYLCASSLGRGGQGNEQFFGPGTRLTVL.

The rearrangement links TRBV7-2 to TRBJ2-1; 7 nucleotides agree with TRBD1. V shed 5 bases, J shed 1 base, and the junction held 11 bases outside the gene matches. The CDR3 has 17 residues. The germline gives CDR1 SGHTA, CDR2 FQGNSA. CDR3: CASSPKLDRVSYNEQFF. In DNA form, the CDR3 reads TGTGCCAGCAGCCCGAAGCTCGACAGGGTTTCCTACAATGAGCAGTTCTTC.

There are a few counts of this clonotype. This sequence joins TRBV4-2 and TRBJ2-1; D is perhaps TRBD2 (7 bases). This CDR3 region has 14 residues. Trimming took 1 base from V and 9 from J, leaving 13 bases between them. Germline CDR1 LGHNA, CDR2 YNFKEQ. The chain's CDR3 is CASSQGGGAGEQFF. For the CDR3, the DNA is TGTGCCAGCAGCCAAGGGGGGGGGGCGGGTGAGCAGTTCTTC.

The table lists this clonotype with many counts. The CDR3 reads CASSQDQGSPSGGFTDTQYF. The CDR3 region has the DNA TGCGCCAGCAGCCAAGATCAGGGATCTCCTAGCGGGGGTTTCACAGATACGCAGTATTTT. The V and J genes are TRBV4-3 and TRBJ2-3; the match to TRBD2 covers 10 bases. CDR3 length equals 20 residues. Germline-derived CDR1 and CDR2 are LGHNA and YSLEER. The junction had 14 bases not matched to a gene; V was cut back by 0 bases and J by 2 bases.